Listed below are T cell receptor beta chains from one sample, sequenced in a study of blood T cell repertoires in COVID-19. Clones were sequenced by immunoSEQ multiplex PCR, and TCRdb holds only the in-frame ones, with some missing. The data show a few hundred thousand clones, with 86% seen just once and around 10% held by the top ten. The sequenced sample consisted of peripheral blood. Every receptor here comes from a man aged 40-49 years who had recovered from COVID-19. Both conserved end residues are part of each CDR3. D genes are given only for firm matches. Expanded clones are given a class, and other clones once, few, many or no size at all.

>TRBV7-9|TRBJ1-1|NA|TRBD1
TGTGCCAGCAGCCAGGGACAGAGGAACACTGAAGCTTTCTTT
CASSQGQRNTEAFF
>TRBV18|TRBJ2-2|NA|NA
TGTGCCAGCTCACCCATTTCCGGGACTCCTAACACCGGGGAGCTGTTTTTT
CASSPISGTPNTGELFF
>TRBV27|TRBJ1-6|NA|TRBD1
TGTGCCAGCAGTCGACAGGGGGCCTCTAATTCACCCCTCCACTTT
CASSRQGASNSPLHF
>TRBV24-1|TRBJ2-1|NA|NA
TGTGCCACCAGTGATTCCCCAGGGAGGAATGAGCAGTTCTTC
CATSDSPGRNEQFF
>TRBV6-2/TRBV6-3|TRBJ2-7|NA|NA
TGTGCCAGCAGTGCAGACTACTTCTACGAGCAGTACTTC
CASSADYFYEQYF
>TRBV19|TRBJ2-1|NA|TRBD1
TGTGCCAGTACATATCAGGGGGCATTCTACAATGAGCAGTTCTTC
CASTYQGAFYNEQFF
>TRBV19|TRBJ1-1|NA|NA
TGTGCCAGTAGACTCTCAAAAGGGGAAAGGAGCACTGAAGCTTTCTTT
CASRLSKGERSTEAFF
>TRBV7-8|TRBJ2-1|NA|NA
TGTGCCAGCAGCTTAGCGAGGTATAGTGAGCAGTTCTTC
CASSLARYSEQFF
>TRBV6-1|TRBJ2-7|NA|NA
TGTGCCAGCAGTGAGACTACCAGTGCCTACGAGCAGTACTTC
CASSETTSAYEQYF
>TRBV6-5|TRBJ1-5|few|NA
TGTGCCAGCAGTTACGAGAGCAATCAGCCCCAGCATTTT
CASSYESNQPQHF
>TRBV13|TRBJ2-1|NA|NA
TGTGCCAGCAGCTTAAATAGGGAGATTCCCAATGAGCAGTTCTTC
CASSLNREIPNEQFF
>TRBV12-3/TRBV12-4|TRBJ1-2|once|NA
TGTGCCAGCAGTCTGACGAGCGGCTATGGCTACACCTTC
CASSLTSGYGYTF
>TRBV6-5|TRBJ1-2|NA|NA
TGTGCCAGCAGTCGTTTCGGGGATAACTATGGCTACACCTTC
CASSRFGDNYGYTF
>TRBV5-1|TRBJ1-3|NA|NA
TGCGCCAGCAGCTTGGGCGGGGGCTCTGGAAACACCATATATTTT
CASSLGGGSGNTIYF
>TRBV6-5|TRBJ2-6|NA|NA
TGTGCCAGCAGTTACTCGGGGGGCTCTGGGGCCAACGTCCTGACTTTC
CASSYSGGSGANVLTF
>TRBV7-2|TRBJ2-3|NA|NA
TGTGCCAGCAGCTTCGGCCTTAGCGGTATCGCAGATACGCAGTATTTT
CASSFGLSGIADTQYF
>TRBV5-4|TRBJ1-1|NA|NA
TGTGCCAGCAGCCGTGGGGGACCGACAGGATCGAACACTGAAGCTTTCTTT
CASSRGGPTGSNTEAFF
>TRBV5-6|TRBJ2-1|NA|TRBD2
TGTGCCAGCAGCCCCAAAAGACTAGCGGTAGGGGGCTTGTTCTTC
CASSPKRLAVGGLFF
>TRBV13|TRBJ2-7|many|TRBD2
TGTGCCAGCAGCTCGCCCCCGGGACTAGCGGTTTCCTACGAGCAGTACTTC
CASSSPPGLAVSYEQYF
>TRBV7-6|TRBJ2-7|NA|NA
TGTGCCAGCAGCTTAGCCCCCCTAACAGGCGGCTACGAGCAGTACTTC
CASSLAPLTGGYEQYF
>TRBV29-1|TRBJ2-1|NA|TRBD2
TGCAGCGTCCACCCCCTAGCGGGGGGCAATGAGCAGTTCTTC
CSVHPLAGGNEQFF
>TRBV6-5|TRBJ1-1|NA|NA
TGTGCCAGCAGTTCCCGATCCCCGGGGACTGAAGCTTTCTTT
CASSSRSPGTEAFF
>TRBV29-1|TRBJ2-2|NA|NA
TGCAGCGCCCCCGGGAGCTCGAACACCGGGGAGCTGTTTTTT
CSAPGSSNTGELFF